This T cell receptor (beta chain) was recovered during a study of blood T cell repertoires in COVID-19. Generated by immunoSEQ multiplex PCR, the TCRdb table keeps only in-frame clones and is missing some. The sample includes 100,000 to 150,000 clones, over 75% of them seen just once. CDR3 size: 14 residues. Looked up from germline, CDR1 is SGDLS and CDR2 is YYNGEE. V lost 0 bases, J lost 4 bases, and 10 bases lay in between. The specimen sequenced was peripheral blood. The origin of this receptor is a man between 60 and 70 years old with acute or convalescent COVID-19. The rearrangement joins TRBV9 to TRBJ1-2; D remains unclear. The CDR3 region has the DNA TGTGCCAGCAGCGTAGGTCCGGGTCCCTATGGCTACACCTTC. Amino acids: CASSVGPGPYGYTF.